The clone carrying this TCR beta chain showed up just once. The source of the sample is a study of blood T cell repertoires in COVID-19. As for the study in general: Material from acute and convalescent COVID-19 was sourced from the United States, Italy and Spain. PBMCs, B-cell-depleted T cells, or T cells were the source of the cDNA or gDNA that made up the material.

Sequencing was performed with immunoSEQ multiplex PCR; in TCRdb, only in-frame clones are kept and a portion is missing. The sample lists about 260,000 clones; 88% were seen once. Participants came from some 26 US areas, aged about 18 to 90 years. Cohort assignment relied on participant-reported clinical history. The CDR3 length is 16 residues. V gave up 2 bases and J gave up 2 bases, with 15 bases separating them. Germline assignment: CDR1 SGHNT and CDR2 YYREEE (reference sequence). Sequenced sample: PBMCs or T cells enriched from blood (not recorded which). This chain links TRBV5-4 with TRBJ2-3; tentative D call: TRBD1 (6 bases). The clonotype originates from a woman aged 45-59 years who had recovered from COVID-19. In DNA, the CDR3 is TGTGCCAGCAGCTTTGGTGGCGGACAGACCACAGATACGCAGTATTTT. Residues: CASSFGGGQTTDTQYF.